A single sample is the source of the 14 T cell receptor beta chains below, sequenced in a study of shared clonotypes between healthy human individuals. The data were produced by immunoSEQ multiplex PCR, yet TCRdb's version contains in-frame clones alone and is incomplete. The sample yields approximately 640,000 clones, about 78% seen once. Sequencing input: memory CD4+ T cells sorted from blood. Indicated subset: CD45RA-negative fraction. The origin of the receptors is a woman aged 25 to 45 in good health.

V usage is TRBV11-2 and J usage is TRBJ2-7; TRBD2 aligns across 9 bases. The junction had 9 bases not matched to a gene; V was cut back by 5 bases and J by 1 base. The CDR3 runs 16 residues. Germline V gene sequence: CDR1 SGHAT, CDR2 FQNNGV. CDR3 DNA: TGTGCCAGCAGCCGGCGGTGGGCGGGAGGGTCCTACGAGCAGTACTTC. Translated, it gives CASSRRWAGGSYEQYF. Full variable domain (missing parts from reference TRBV11-2 and TRBJ2-7): EAGVAQSPRYKIIEKRQSVAFWCNPISGHATLYWYQQILGQGPKLLIQFQNNGVVDDSQLPKDRFSAERLKGVDSTLKIQPAKLEDSAVYLCASSRRWAGGSYEQYFGPGTRLTVT.

The CDR3 here is CASSSTGNLAGFNEQFF. CDR3 coding DNA: TGTGCCAGCAGTTCTACAGGGAACCTAGCGGGATTCAATGAGCAGTTCTTC. The chain has TRBV28 and TRBJ2-1; 9 nucleotides match TRBD2. The CDR3 is 17 amino acids. CDR1 is MDHEN, CDR2 SYDVKM, per germline. Trimming at V came to 4 bases and at J to 6 bases, leaving 13 bases not matched to a gene.

The rearrangement uses TRBV6-1 and TRBJ2-1; 7 bases fit TRBD2. With 4 bases clipped from V and 4 bases from J, the junction kept 10 bases outside the gene matches. Germline V CDR1 and CDR2: MNHNS, SASEGT. The CDR3 sequence is 16 residues long. The CDR3 DNA reads TGTGCCAGCAGTGCTTGGTCCGCGGGAGAGTACAATGAGCAGTTCTTC. Translated: CASSAWSAGEYNEQFF.

V gene TRBV19 combines with J gene TRBJ2-2, with D possibly being TRBD1 or TRBD2 (5 bases each). V gave up 4 bases and J gave up 4 bases, with 13 bases separating them. The CDR3 length is 15 residues. Per the germline V gene, CDR1 is LNHDA and CDR2 is SQIVND (reference sequence). The CDR3 protein is CASSSGTVVTGELFF. CDR3 DNA sequence: TGTGCCAGTAGTAGTGGGACCGTAGTCACCGGGGAGCTGTTTTTT.

This sequence joins TRBV6-1 and TRBJ1-3; D is unresolved. The CDR3 covers 13 residues. Trimming shortened V by 8 bases and J by 0 bases, and 8 bases separated the two germline ends. Germline CDR1 reads MNHNS; CDR2 reads SASEGT. This chain's CDR3 is CASPSISGNTIYF. The CDR3 bases are TGTGCCAGCCCTAGCATCTCTGGAAACACCATATATTTT.

The chain carries TRBV5-1 and TRBJ1-5, with D perhaps matching TRBD1 (5 bases). CDR3 size: 15 residues. Trimming left V 5 bases short and J 4 bases short, with 16 bases between. Per the germline V gene, CDR1 is SGHRS and CDR2 is YFSETQ. CDR3 in DNA: TGCGCCAGCAGGTTAACCGGGGCCGAAAATCAGCCCCAGCATTTT. Its protein is CASRLTGAENQPQHF. The complete variable domain, with remaining parts taken from reference TRBV5-1 and TRBJ1-5, reads KAGVTQTPRYLIKTRGQQVTLSCSPISGHRSVSWYQQTPGQGLQFLFEYFSETQRNKGNFPGRFSGRQFSNSRSEMNVSTLELGDSALYLCASRLTGAENQPQHFGDGTRLSIL.

This clone is a singleton in its sample. V usage is TRBV7-8 and J usage is TRBJ2-1; 9 bases align to TRBD2. The CDR3 is 15 amino acids. V lost 3 bases, J lost 4 bases, and 4 bases stayed unmatched. Germline loops: CDR1 SGHVS, CDR2 FQNEAQ. This CDR3 reads CASSFRGRGYNEQFF. CDR3 nucleotides: TGTGCCAGCAGCTTCCGCGGGAGGGGTTACAATGAGCAGTTCTTC.

The rearrangement links TRBV11-3 to TRBJ2-1, with D possibly being TRBD1 (6 bases). V gave up 5 bases and J gave up 8 bases, with 19 bases separating them. Germline loops: CDR1 SGHNT, CDR2 YENEEA. This CDR3 is 15 amino acids long. For the CDR3, the DNA is TGTGCCAGCAGCCCCGGGACACCCCCGCGAGATGAGCAGTTCTTC. Protein product: CASSPGTPPRDEQFF.

This chain uses TRBV5-1 with TRBJ2-7, with 7 bases identical to TRBD2. Germline CDR1 and CDR2: SGHRS and YFSETQ. This CDR3 spans 15 amino acids. Losses at the gene ends were 1 base for V and 0 bases for J; bases not matched to a gene: 4. This CDR3 reads CASSLSGGTSYEQYF. For the CDR3, the DNA is TGCGCCAGCAGCTTGTCGGGAGGCACCTCCTACGAGCAGTACTTC.

The J gene is TRBJ2-7, the V gene TRBV5-1; D is undetermined. CDR1 SGHRS and CDR2 YFSETQ come from the germline V gene. V was trimmed by 0 bases and J by 5 bases, leaving 6 bases between them. This CDR3 region has 12 residues. In DNA form, the CDR3 reads TGCGCCAGCAGCTTGGCTAGGAACGAGCAGTACTTC. It translates to CASSLARNEQYF. Based on the CDR3 plus reference TRBV5-1 and TRBJ2-7, the full variable domain is KAGVTQTPRYLIKTRGQQVTLSCSPISGHRSVSWYQQTPGQGLQFLFEYFSETQRNKGNFPGRFSGRQFSNSRSEMNVSTLELGDSALYLCASSLARNEQYFGPGTRLTVT.

This clone appeared once. The CDR3 sequence is CASATPGMNTEAFF. For the CDR3, the DNA is TGTGCCAGCGCAACACCGGGGATGAACACTGAAGCTTTCTTT. This sequence joins TRBV6-1 and TRBJ1-1; D is uncertain. V was shortened by 8 bases and J by 0 bases, with 13 bases between the two germline ends. The CDR3 sequence is 14 residues long. Germline loops: CDR1 MNHNS, CDR2 SASEGT.

This chain links TRBV19 with TRBJ1-5; a possible D gene is TRBD1 (6 bases). This CDR3 contains 15 residues. Trimming left V 3 bases short and J 0 bases short, with 9 bases between. Germline CDR1 reads LNHDA; CDR2 reads SQIVND (reference sequence). The CDR3 coding sequence is TGTGCCAGTAGTATGGAGGGGGTTAGCAATCAGCCCCAGCATTTT. Encoded protein: CASSMEGVSNQPQHF.

This chain links TRBV7-6 with TRBJ1-4; D gene unclear. The CDR3 extends over 12 amino acids. Germline V gives CDR1 SGHVS, CDR2 FNYEAQ. V was clipped by 8 bases and J by 6 bases, with 10 bases between them. CDR3 loop: CASSWADEKLFF. The DNA of the CDR3 is TGTGCCAGCTCTTGGGCGGATGAAAAACTGTTTTTT. The variable domain in full, with the rest retrieved from reference TRBV7-6 and TRBJ1-4, is GAGVSQSPRYKVTKRGQDVALRCDPISGHVSLYWYRQALGQGPEFLTYFNYEAQQDKSGLPNDRFSAERPEGSISTLTIQRTEQRDSAMYRCASSWADEKLFFGSGTQLSVL.

The chain joins TRBV6-1 to TRBJ2-7; D is ambiguous. Germline loops: CDR1 MNHNS, CDR2 SASEGT. Trimming stripped 5 bases from V and 3 bases from J, with 11 bases between. This CDR3 region has 13 residues. The CDR3 DNA follows: TGTGCCAGCAGTCAGGACGGAATCTACGAGCAGTACTTC. Translated: CASSQDGIYEQYF.